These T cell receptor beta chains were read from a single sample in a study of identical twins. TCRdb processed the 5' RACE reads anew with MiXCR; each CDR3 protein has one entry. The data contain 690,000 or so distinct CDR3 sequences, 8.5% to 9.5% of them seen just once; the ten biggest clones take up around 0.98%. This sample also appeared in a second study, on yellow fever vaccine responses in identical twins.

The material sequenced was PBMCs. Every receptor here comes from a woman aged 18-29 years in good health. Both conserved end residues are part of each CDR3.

CATSDPAGVSHNEQFF	TRBJ2-1	TRBV24-1
CSAKNPSGRTDTQYF	TRBJ2-3	TRBV29-1
CATSRLAVNTGELFF	TRBJ2-2	TRBV15
CSATTENTEAFF	TRBJ1-1	TRBV29-1
CASSLRQGTPEAFF	TRBJ1-1	TRBV7-6
CASGLGTDNNEQFF	TRBJ2-1	TRBV12-5
CATKGGDSGANVLTF	TRBJ2-6	TRBV24-1
CASSLSSGNYGYTF	TRBJ1-2	TRBV27
CASITIEAYEQYF	TRBJ2-7	TRBV5-1
CAIRLEGEDNEQFF	TRBJ2-1	TRBV21-1
CAISDGGSSGANVLTF	TRBJ2-6	TRBV10-3
CASSSQGLALSNEQFF	TRBJ2-1	TRBV28
CSVGEGGTGELFF	TRBJ2-2	TRBV29-1
CSATQGGIDYGYTF	TRBJ1-2	TRBV20-1
CASSPGQGTPYEQYF	TRBJ2-7	TRBV27
CASRPLAESSYNEQFF	TRBJ2-1	TRBV12-3/TRBV12-4
CASSLEANVLTF	TRBJ2-6	TRBV7-3
CASSPLLYEQYF	TRBJ2-7	TRBV7-2
CASSVGTGEKYEQYF	TRBJ2-7	TRBV7-8
CSVWMVQETQYF	TRBJ2-5	TRBV29-1